Listed below are T cell receptor beta chains from one sample, sequenced in a study of T cell responses to AZD1222 COVID-19 vaccine. Sequencing used immunoSEQ multiplex PCR; TCRdb keeps in-frame clones, though not all of them. The sample has 65,000 to 75,000 clones; less than 90% are singletons. Sequenced here: peripheral blood, sampled on day 0 of AZD1222 vaccination. The receptors stem from an adult in good health. CDR3s include the opening cysteine and the closing phenylalanine or tryptophan. D genes are given only for firm matches. Size is omitted from some rows. Given values are once, few, many or a class for expanded clones.

clone size	J gene	D gene	V gene	CDR3 protein	CDR3 DNA
few	TRBJ2-7	.	TRBV6-5	CASSYDPAFYEQYF	TGTGCCAGCAGTTACGATCCAGCCTTCTACGAGCAGTACTTC
few	TRBJ1-1	.	TRBV7-9	CASGKRANTEAFF	TGTGCCAGCGGCAAGCGTGCGAACACTGAAGCTTTCTTT
.	TRBJ1-1	TRBD1	TRBV28	CASSPRDRGLVTEAFF	TGTGCCAGCAGTCCCCGGGACAGGGGATTAGTTACTGAAGCTTTCTTT
.	TRBJ2-1	TRBD2	TRBV7-2	CASSRLAGSHSYNEQFF	TGTGCCAGCAGTCGGCTAGCGGGGTCACACTCCTACAATGAGCAGTTCTTC
.	TRBJ2-1	TRBD2	TRBV7-6	CASSDEAGTSGGVVYNEQFF	TGTGCCAGCAGCGACGAGGCCGGGACTAGCGGGGGGGTTGTCTACAATGAGCAGTTCTTC
.	TRBJ2-1	.	TRBV4-3	CASSQVPREYNEQFF	TGCGCCAGCAGCCAAGTCCCCAGGGAGTACAATGAGCAGTTCTTC
.	TRBJ1-2	.	TRBV5-5	CASSSWGATGYTF	TGTGCCAGCAGCTCATGGGGGGCGACGGGCTACACCTTC
once	TRBJ1-2	.	TRBV6-5	CASLTVGEGYTF	TGTGCCAGCCTGACGGTCGGGGAGGGCTACACCTTC
once	TRBJ1-1	TRBD1	TRBV19	CASSANSGGSEAFF	TGTGCCAGTAGTGCGAATTCAGGGGGTAGTGAAGCTTTCTTT
.	TRBJ2-5	TRBD1	TRBV27	CASSLARGQGPQETQYF	TGTGCCAGCAGTTTAGCAAGGGGACAGGGCCCACAAGAGACCCAGTACTTC
once	TRBJ2-7	TRBD2	TRBV11-2	CASRSSGRGAYEQYF	TGTGCCAGCAGATCCAGCGGGAGAGGAGCCTACGAGCAGTACTTC
.	TRBJ2-5	.	TRBV6-6	CASSYRQGETQYF	TGTGCCAGCAGTTACAGACAAGGAGAGACCCAGTACTTC
.	TRBJ2-3	.	TRBV7-8	CASSPGQDTQYF	TGTGCCAGCAGCCCCGGACAGGATACGCAGTATTTT
.	TRBJ1-5	.	TRBV7-8	CASSLSGSGNQPQHF	TGTGCCAGCAGTCTCAGTGGTTCGGGCAATCAGCCCCAGCATTTT
few	TRBJ2-2	TRBD1	TRBV2	CASSGQGAGELFF	TGTGCCAGCAGCGGACAGGGAGCCGGGGAGCTGTTTTTT
.	TRBJ1-1	.	TRBV30	CAWSELKEAFF	TGTGCCTGGAGCGAGTTAAAAGAAGCTTTCTTT
once	TRBJ1-4	TRBD1	TRBV5-4	CASSEGQGLRNEKLFF	TGTGCCAGCAGCGAGGGACAGGGTTTAAGAAATGAAAAACTGTTTTTT
.	TRBJ1-4	.	TRBV14	CASSQDLGDREKLFF	TGTGCCAGCAGCCAAGATCTGGGGGACCGTGAAAAACTGTTTTTT
.	TRBJ1-6	.	TRBV4-2	CASSQGGIGNSPLHF	TGTGCCAGCAGCCAGGGGGGGATTGGGAATTCACCCCTCCACTTT
.	TRBJ1-2	TRBD1	TRBV14	CASSQDHRQGGGGYTF	TGTGCCAGCAGCCAAGATCACCGACAGGGAGGGGGTGGCTACACCTTC
.	TRBJ2-5	.	TRBV4-3	CASSQAQTGTPETQYF	TGCGCCAGCAGCCAAGCTCAGACAGGAACTCCGGAGACCCAGTACTTC
.	TRBJ1-5	TRBD1	TRBV6-5	CASSPGTVNQPQHF	TGTGCCAGCAGCCCGGGGACAGTCAATCAGCCCCAGCATTTT
.	TRBJ1-1	.	TRBV18	CASSPNTGRMNTEAFF	TGTGCCAGCTCACCAAACACGGGACGGATGAACACTGAAGCTTTCTTT
.	TRBJ1-2	TRBD1	TRBV7-9	CASLSDRGNGYTF	TGTGCCAGCCTCTCCGACAGGGGCAATGGCTACACCTTC
.	TRBJ1-1	.	TRBV27	CASSAGFRMNTEAFF	TGTGCCAGCAGTGCGGGGTTCAGGATGAACACTGAAGCTTTCTTT
.	TRBJ1-2	TRBD1	TRBV9	CASSVGQGIYGYTF	TGTGCCAGCAGCGTAGGACAGGGTATCTATGGCTACACCTTC
.	TRBJ2-3	.	TRBV7-9	CASSSPGTGTDTQYF	TGTGCCAGCAGCTCTCCCGGGACGGGCACAGATACGCAGTATTTT
.	TRBJ2-7	TRBD2	TRBV7-2	CASSQLAGGDEQYF	TGTGCCAGCAGCCAACTAGCGGGAGGAGACGAGCAGTACTTC
medium-sized	TRBJ2-7	TRBD1	TRBV29-1	CSATGANSYEQYF	TGCAGCGCTACAGGGGCGAACTCCTACGAGCAGTACTTC
.	TRBJ2-3	.	TRBV7-9	CASSVSLTADTQYF	TGTGCCAGCAGCGTCTCCCTGACAGCAGATACGCAGTATTTT
once	TRBJ1-5	.	TRBV7-8	CASSLPGANQPQHF	TGTGCCAGCAGCTTACCGGGAGCCAATCAGCCCCAGCATTTT
.	TRBJ2-2	.	TRBV30	CAGWRWGGELFF	TGTGCCGGGTGGAGATGGGGCGGGGAGCTGTTTTTT
.	TRBJ2-3	.	TRBV28	CATLPSGGPRDTQYF	TGTGCCACCCTGCCTTCTGGAGGGCCGAGGGATACGCAGTATTTT
few	TRBJ1-1	TRBD1	TRBV19	CASPSFLTGWSDTEAFF	TGTGCCAGTCCCTCGTTCCTGACAGGGTGGTCGGACACTGAAGCTTTCTTT
.	TRBJ1-4	.	TRBV10-3	CAISSSSPGGAPEKLFF	TGTGCCATCAGTTCCTCTTCACCCGGGGGGGCCCCGGAAAAACTGTTTTTT
.	TRBJ2-7	TRBD1	TRBV7-8	CASSFTGGEQYF	TGTGCCAGCAGCTTCACAGGGGGCGAGCAGTACTTC
.	TRBJ1-1	.	TRBV20-1	CSAREDSEAFF	TGCAGTGCTAGAGAGGACAGCGAAGCTTTCTTT
.	TRBJ2-3	TRBD2	TRBV9	CASSPVAGVTDTQYF	TGTGCCAGCAGCCCGGTAGCGGGAGTAACAGATACGCAGTATTTT
.	TRBJ1-2	.	TRBV20-1	CSVREYGYTF	TGCAGTGTACGAGAGTATGGCTACACCTTC
.	TRBJ2-2	TRBD2	TRBV25-1	CASSAGSGRWAGELFF	TGTGCCAGCAGTGCGGGTAGCGGGAGGTGGGCCGGGGAGCTGTTTTTT
.	TRBJ1-5	.	TRBV28	CASSTRRDGGQPQHF	TGTGCCAGCAGTACCCGGAGGGACGGCGGTCAGCCCCAGCATTTT
.	TRBJ1-6	.	TRBV6-6	CASSYGSYNSPLHF	TGTGCCAGCAGTTACGGAAGCTATAATTCACCCCTCCACTTT
.	TRBJ2-2	.	TRBV24-1	CATSDFFGGNTGELFF	TGTGCCACCAGTGATTTTTTTGGGGGTAACACCGGGGAGCTGTTTTTT
few	TRBJ1-1	.	TRBV3-1/TRBV3-2	CASSSGAQNTEAFF	TGTGCCAGCTCTTCAGGGGCACAGAACACTGAAGCTTTCTTT
.	TRBJ2-7	TRBD2	TRBV6-2/TRBV6-3	CASTPSGPYEQYF	TGTGCCAGCACCCCTAGCGGGCCCTACGAGCAGTACTTC